A selection of T cell receptor beta chains follows, all from one sample in a study of T cell repertoires in cytomegalovirus infection. TCRdb analysed the reads with MiXCR anew, one entry per CDR3 protein. The table records 500,000 or so distinct CDR3 sequences, approximately 15% of them present only once. Sequenced input: CD8+ T cells from PBMCs. These TCRs come from a human donor in good health (CMV status not recorded). Some clones in this sample may be carry-over from other donors' samples. Both conserved end residues are part of each CDR3. The order of the fields is J gene, D gene, clone size, V gene, CDR3 protein, CDR3 DNA. D genes are given only for firm matches. Not all rows give a size; the values are once, few, many and, for expanded clones, a class.

TRBJ1-1 . few TRBV10-3 CAIRGGSTEAFF TGTGCCATCAGGGGTGGGAGCACTGAAGCTTTCTTT
TRBJ2-7 TRBD2 . TRBV5-1 CASSLSGRADEQYF TGCGCCAGCAGCCTTAGCGGGAGGGCCGACGAGCAGTACTTC
TRBJ1-2 . many TRBV7-9 CASSLVVQEGYTF TGTGCCAGCAGCTTAGTGGTCCAGGAGGGCTACACCTTC
TRBJ2-3 . . TRBV6-5 CASSYPGHGETDTQYF TGTGCAAGCAGTTACCCCGGACACGGGGAAACAGATACGCAGTATTTT
TRBJ2-7 TRBD1 . TRBV25-1 CASSERGQGPPHQYF TGTGCCAGCAGTGAACGGGGACAGGGTCCCCCTCATCAGTACTTC
TRBJ1-1 . . TRBV9 CASRKTPGSVHTEAFF TGTGCCAGCAGAAAAACACCAGGGTCCGTTCACACTGAAGCTTTCTTT
TRBJ1-1 TRBD1 few TRBV28 CASRSTGRAEAFF TGTGCCAGCAGGTCGACAGGGCGCGCTGAAGCTTTCTTT
TRBJ1-5 . many TRBV7-9 CASSNGPNQPQHF TGTGCCAGCAGCAATGGGCCCAATCAGCCCCAGCATTTT
TRBJ2-5 TRBD1 many TRBV6-1 CASSQHPWQGAKTQYF TGTGCCAGCAGTCAACATCCCTGGCAGGGGGCGAAGACCCAGTACTTC
TRBJ1-2 . many TRBV7-3 CASSLGGGANGYTF TGTGCCAGCAGCTTAGGTGGGGGCGCGAATGGCTACACCTTC
TRBJ2-6 TRBD2 many TRBV7-9 CASFERGSAGANVLTF TGTGCCAGCTTCGAGCGGGGTTCGGCTGGGGCCAACGTCCTGACTTTC
TRBJ1-2 . . TRBV12-3/TRBV12-4 CASSWIQGGYTF TGTGCCAGCAGTTGGATACAAGGAGGCTACACCTTC
TRBJ2-2 . many TRBV24-1 CATGTKEGTGELFF TGTGCCACCGGAACTAAGGAAGGGACCGGGGAGCTGTTTTTT
TRBJ1-1 TRBD1 . TRBV29-1 CSVEDRGRINTEAFF TGCAGCGTTGAAGACAGGGGGCGAATAAACACTGAAGCTTTCTTT
TRBJ1-6 . . TRBV5-6 CASSAGGSPLHF TGTGCCAGCAGCGCGGGGGGTTCACCCCTCCACTTT
TRBJ1-2 TRBD1 many TRBV19 CASSRQGARDGYTF TGTGCCAGTAGTAGACAGGGGGCGAGAGACGGCTACACCTTC
TRBJ1-5 TRBD1 . TRBV12-3/TRBV12-4 CASSLNDRGWQPQHF TGTGCCAGCAGTTTAAACGACAGGGGATGGCAGCCCCAGCATTTT
TRBJ2-5 TRBD1 many TRBV6-5 CASSDRLRGQGNSPKETQYF TGTGCCAGCAGCGACCGATTAAGAGGACAGGGCAATAGCCCGAAAGAGACCCAGTACTTC
TRBJ2-3 . . TRBV14 CASSQEIGADTQYF TGTGCCAGCAGCCAAGAAATAGGGGCAGATACGCAGTATTTT
TRBJ1-1 . . TRBV28 CASSFMGQEITEAFF TGTGCCAGCAGTTTCATGGGACAAGAAATCACTGAAGCTTTCTTT
TRBJ1-2 TRBD1 many TRBV7-9 CASSPILTGVDGYTF TGTGCCAGCAGCCCTATTCTGACAGGGGTGGATGGCTACACCTTC
TRBJ1-3 . many TRBV11-1 CASSLKRGTSGNTIYF TGTGCCAGCAGCTTGAAGAGGGGTACCTCTGGAAACACCATATATTTT
TRBJ1-1 TRBD1 many TRBV11-2 CASSNRQGPSEGAFF TGTGCCAGCAGCAATCGACAGGGCCCCTCGGAGGGAGCTTTCTTT
TRBJ2-7 TRBD2 many TRBV7-9 CASSLGGGKAYEQYF TGTGCCAGCAGCTTAGGGGGGGGGAAAGCCTACGAGCAGTACTTC